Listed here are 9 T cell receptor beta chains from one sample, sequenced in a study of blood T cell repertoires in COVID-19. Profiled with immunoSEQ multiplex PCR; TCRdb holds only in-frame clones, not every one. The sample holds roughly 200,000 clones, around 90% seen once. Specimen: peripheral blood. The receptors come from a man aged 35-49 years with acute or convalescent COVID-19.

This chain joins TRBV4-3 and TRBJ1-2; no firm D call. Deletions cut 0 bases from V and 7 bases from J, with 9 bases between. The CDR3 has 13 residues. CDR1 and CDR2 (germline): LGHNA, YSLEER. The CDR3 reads CASSQDLFSGYTF. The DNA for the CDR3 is TGCGCCAGCAGCCAAGATCTATTTTCTGGCTACACCTTC.

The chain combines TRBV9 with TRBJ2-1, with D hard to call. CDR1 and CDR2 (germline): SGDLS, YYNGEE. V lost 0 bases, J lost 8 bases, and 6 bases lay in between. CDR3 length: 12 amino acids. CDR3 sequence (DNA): TGTGCCAGCAGCGTAGGTACAGATGAGCAGTTCTTC. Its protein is CASSVGTDEQFF. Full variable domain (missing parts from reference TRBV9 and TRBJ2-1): DSGVTQTPKHLITATGQRVTLRCSPRSGDLSVYWYQQSLDQGLQFLIQYYNGEERAKGNILERFSAQQFPDLHSELNLSSLELGDSALYFCASSVGTDEQFFGPGTRLTVL.

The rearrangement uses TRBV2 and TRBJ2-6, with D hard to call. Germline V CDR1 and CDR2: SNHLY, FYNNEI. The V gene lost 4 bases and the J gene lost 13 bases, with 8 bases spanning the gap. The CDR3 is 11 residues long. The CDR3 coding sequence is TGTGCCAGCAGTGGGGCTCGTGTCCTGACTTTC. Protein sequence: CASSGARVLTF.

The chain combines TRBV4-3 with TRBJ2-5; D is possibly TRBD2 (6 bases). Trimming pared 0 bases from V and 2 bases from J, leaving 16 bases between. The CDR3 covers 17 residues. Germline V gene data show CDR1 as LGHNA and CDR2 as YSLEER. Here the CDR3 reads CASSQEVGGIGQETQYF. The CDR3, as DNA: TGCGCCAGCAGCCAAGAAGTAGGAGGGATTGGGCAAGAGACCCAGTACTTC.

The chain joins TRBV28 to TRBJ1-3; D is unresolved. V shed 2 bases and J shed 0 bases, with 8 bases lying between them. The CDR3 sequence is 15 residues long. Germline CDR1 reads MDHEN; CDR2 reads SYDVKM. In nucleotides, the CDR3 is TGTGCCAGCAGTTTAGCGCTTCGCTCTGGAAACACCATATATTTT. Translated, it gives CASSLALRSGNTIYF.

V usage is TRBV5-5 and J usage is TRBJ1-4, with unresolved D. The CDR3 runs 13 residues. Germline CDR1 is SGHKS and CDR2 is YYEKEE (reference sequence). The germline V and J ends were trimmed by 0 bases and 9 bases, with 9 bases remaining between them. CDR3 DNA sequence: TGTGCCAGCAGCTTGGTTCCAGAACAAAAACTGTTTTTT. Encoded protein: CASSLVPEQKLFF.

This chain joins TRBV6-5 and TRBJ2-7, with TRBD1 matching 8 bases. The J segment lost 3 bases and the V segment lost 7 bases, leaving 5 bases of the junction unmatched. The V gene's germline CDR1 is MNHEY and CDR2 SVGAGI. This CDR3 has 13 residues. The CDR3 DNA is TGTGCCAGCAAAGGACAGGGCTACTACGAGCAGTACTTC. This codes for CASKGQGYYEQYF.

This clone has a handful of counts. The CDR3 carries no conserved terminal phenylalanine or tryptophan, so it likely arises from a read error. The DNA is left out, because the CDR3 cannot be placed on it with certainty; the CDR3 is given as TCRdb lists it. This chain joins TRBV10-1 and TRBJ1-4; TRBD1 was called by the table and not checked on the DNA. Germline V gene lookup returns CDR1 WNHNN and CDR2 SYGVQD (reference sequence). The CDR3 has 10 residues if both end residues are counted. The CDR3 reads CASSVGQQTL.

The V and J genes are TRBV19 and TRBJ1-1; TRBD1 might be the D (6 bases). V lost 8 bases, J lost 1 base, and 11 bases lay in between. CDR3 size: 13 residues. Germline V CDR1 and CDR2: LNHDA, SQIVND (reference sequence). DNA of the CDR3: TGTGCCAGTCAAGACAGGCAGAACACTGAAGCTTTCTTT. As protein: CASQDRQNTEAFF.